One sample yielded the 2 T cell receptor beta chains listed below, sequenced in a study of cytomegalovirus exposure and HLA in healthy donors. The data were produced by immunoSEQ multiplex PCR, yet TCRdb's version contains in-frame clones alone and is incomplete. The sample shows some 200,000 clones, about nine tenths of them seen only once. Sequencing input: PBMCs. These receptors were collected from a man in his thirties or forties in good health and CMV-seropositive.

This clone occurred a few times. CDR3 in amino acids: CSAEGGANHYGYTF. The CDR3, as DNA: TGCAGCGCCGAGGGGGGCGCGAACCACTATGGCTACACCTTC. The chain employs TRBV29-1 and TRBJ1-2, with D possibly TRBD1 on 6 matching bases. There are 14 residues in the CDR3. Between the trimmed V and J ends, which lost 7 bases and 3 bases, there was a span of 18 bases. Germline CDR1 and CDR2: SQVTM and ANQGSEA.

V is TRBV10-1 and J is TRBJ2-7; 14 nucleotides agree with TRBD2. The J segment lost 5 bases and the V segment lost 6 bases, leaving 6 bases of the junction unmatched. The CDR3 totals 15 residues. The germline CDR1 and CDR2 sequences are WNHNN and SYGVQD (reference sequence). DNA for the CDR3: TGCGCCAGCAGAGAACCGGGACTAGCGGGAGACGAGCAGTACTTC. This encodes CASREPGLAGDEQYF.